This T cell receptor beta chain was identified in a study of radiotherapy plus CTLA-4 blockade in lung cancer. Method: immunoSEQ multiplex PCR; TCRdb's copy keeps in-frame clones and lacks some. The repertoire has 26,000 or so clones, 70% to 85% of them found once; the top ten carry about 7.3%. Germline CDR1 and CDR2: SNHLY and FYNNEI. V was shortened by 5 bases and J by 4 bases, with 11 bases between the two germline ends. CDR3 size: 13 residues. The chain links TRBV2 to TRBJ1-1; D uncertain. The source of this sequence is a human donor with non-small cell lung cancer who had stable disease on radiotherapy plus ipilimumab. The material was peripheral blood, obtained from a patient treated with radiotherapy plus ipilimumab. The CDR3 nucleotides read TGTGCCAGCAGTCCCGAGTTGGGCACTGAAGCTTTCTTT. This sequence encodes CASSPELGTEAFF.